Below are 30 T cell receptor beta chains sequenced from a single sample in a study of blood T cell repertoires in COVID-19. Here immunoSEQ multiplex PCR was the method, and the copy in TCRdb shows in-frame clones only, minus some. The table records about 410,000 clones, approximately 91% of them present only once. Sequencing was carried out using peripheral blood. Source of these receptors: a woman aged 40 to 50 with COVID-19, enrolled during active disease.

The rearrangement joins TRBV12-3 or TRBV12-4 to TRBJ1-2; 10 bases are a match to TRBD1. The CDR3 has 13 amino acids. Trimming removed 6 bases from V and 8 bases from J; junction bases left unmatched: 6. The CDR3 coding sequence is TGTGCCAGCAGCTATAGACAGGGGGCGGGCTACACCTTC. This translates into CASSYRQGAGYTF.

The rearrangement joins TRBV19 to TRBJ1-5; D might be TRBD1 (5 bases). Per germline, CDR1 LNHDA and CDR2 SQIVND (reference sequence). The CDR3 loop spans 15 amino acids. V was trimmed by 2 bases and J by 6 bases, leaving 14 bases between them. This chain's CDR3 is CASSIPGGAIQPQHF. Here the CDR3 DNA reads TGTGCCAGTAGTATACCGGGGGGTGCGATTCAGCCCCAGCATTTT.

The genes are TRBV7-6 and TRBJ1-1; 8 nucleotides agree with TRBD1. The CDR3 extends over 16 amino acids. Germline trimming cut 0 bases from V and 0 bases from J; bases unmatched to any gene: 3. The germline V gene encodes CDR1 SGHVS and CDR2 FNYEAQ. Written as DNA, the CDR3 is TGTGCCAGCAGCTTAGCACAGGGGGACATGAACACTGAAGCTTTCTTT. Translating gives CASSLAQGDMNTEAFF.

This clone was seen just once. The V gene is TRBV28, the J gene TRBJ1-6; D perhaps matches TRBD1 (5 bases). The germline V gene encodes CDR1 MDHEN and CDR2 SYDVKM. Trimming pared 4 bases from V and 9 bases from J, leaving 10 bases between. The CDR3 consists of 13 residues. The CDR3 DNA reads as TGTGCCAGCAGTTCAGGGTCGGGTTCACCCCTCCACTTT. It specifies CASSSGSGSPLHF.

This clone was seen a few times. The V gene is TRBV7-2, the J gene TRBJ2-7; D gene ambiguous. The CDR3 has 13 residues. Germline V gives CDR1 SGHTA, CDR2 FQGNSA. Trimming took 5 bases from V and 2 from J, leaving 10 bases between them. The CDR3 DNA reads TGTGCCAGCAGCCCTCTGGCCCCCTACGAGCAGTACTTC. Protein product: CASSPLAPYEQYF. The variable domain in full, with the rest retrieved from reference TRBV7-2 and TRBJ2-7, is GAGVSQSPSNKVTEKGKDVELRCDPISGHTALYWYRQSLGQGLEFLIYFQGNSAPDKSGLPSDRFSAERTGGSVSTLTIQRTQQEDSAVYLCASSPLAPYEQYFGPGTRLTVT.

V gene TRBV5-1 combines with J gene TRBJ2-7; no clear D. V gave up 0 bases and J gave up 0 bases, with 10 bases separating them. CDR1 is SGHRS and CDR2 is YFSETQ in the germline V gene. The CDR3 runs to 15 residues. The CDR3 nucleotides read TGCGCCAGCAGCTTGGTTAGGCAGGCCTCCTACGAGCAGTACTTC. It codes for CASSLVRQASYEQYF.

This clone was found once. This chain uses TRBV6-5 with TRBJ2-1; a weak D match, TRBD2 (5 bases). Germline CDR1 reads MNHEY; CDR2 reads SVGAGI. The germline V and J ends were trimmed by 5 bases and 10 bases, with 18 bases remaining between them. This CDR3 has 14 amino acids. CDR3 loop: CASSPPRAGGEQFF. The CDR3 nucleotides read TGTGCCAGCAGTCCTCCGAGGGCTGGTGGGGAGCAGTTCTTC.

CDR3 sequence reads: CASSPPGQKNIQYF. CDR3 DNA: TGTGCCAGTAGTCCTCCGGGACAGAAAAACATTCAGTACTTC. This chain connects TRBV19 to TRBJ2-4, with 7 positions matching TRBD1. The CDR3 runs to 14 residues. J gave up 4 bases and V 5 bases, and 5 bases lay outside the gene matches. Germline CDR1 LNHDA, CDR2 SQIVND (reference sequence).

This chain links TRBV18 with TRBJ1-1, with a weak D call TRBD1 (5 bases). Germline lookup yields CDR1 KGHSH and CDR2 LQKENI. The CDR3 has 13 residues. V lost 8 bases, J lost 0 bases, and 10 bases lay in between. The CDR3 region is CASRGDVNTEAFF. CDR3 sequence (DNA): TGTGCCAGCCGGGGGGATGTGAACACTGAAGCTTTCTTT.

This chain links TRBV6-2 or TRBV6-3 with TRBJ2-1, with 8 bases fitting TRBD2. There are 15 residues in the CDR3. Germline V gene data show CDR1 as MNHEY and CDR2 as SVGEGT. Losses at the gene ends were 5 bases for V and 4 bases for J; bases not matched to a gene: 7. CDR3 protein: CASSLSGGRYNEQFF. The CDR3 DNA reads as TGTGCCAGCAGTCTTTCGGGGGGGCGGTACAATGAGCAGTTCTTC.

The V gene is TRBV6-6, the J gene TRBJ2-7; D remains ambiguous. V gave up 6 bases and J gave up 2 bases, with 17 bases separating them. The CDR3 is made up of 15 amino acids. From germline, CDR1 is MNHNY and CDR2 SVGAGI (reference sequence). In nucleotides, the CDR3 is TGTGCCAGCAGCTCCAGGCTCCTCGGCCCCTACGAGCAGTACTTC. This encodes CASSSRLLGPYEQYF.

This sequence joins TRBV19 and TRBJ1-5; 10 nucleotides line up with TRBD1. Unmatched junction bases numbered 9, after V lost 5 bases and J lost 5 bases. CDR3 length equals 16 residues. Germline V gene data show CDR1 as LNHDA and CDR2 as SQIVND (reference sequence). CDR3 sequence reads: CASSPPRDRGYQPQHF. The DNA for the CDR3 is TGTGCCAGTAGTCCGCCCCGGGACAGGGGATATCAGCCCCAGCATTTT.

The rearrangement uses TRBV29-1 and TRBJ2-3; maybe TRBD2 (6 bases). The CDR3 has 12 amino acids. Trimming cost V 6 bases and J 7 bases, with 14 bases left between them. Germline CDR1 and CDR2: SQVTM and ANQGSEA. The CDR3 is CSVPRDSYTQYF. The CDR3 nucleotides read TGCAGCGTCCCAAGGGACTCCTATACGCAGTATTTT.

In regard to this clone: Other DNA sequences from this sample encode an identical CDR3 as well. The rearrangement links TRBV9 to TRBJ2-5; D is possibly TRBD1 (7 bases). The CDR3 extends over 14 amino acids. V was clipped by 0 bases and J by 4 bases, with 10 bases between them. The germline gives CDR1 SGDLS, CDR2 YYNGEE. The chain's CDR3 is CASSVDRGGETQYF. DNA of the CDR3: TGTGCCAGCAGCGTAGACAGGGGAGGAGAGACCCAGTACTTC.

The chain employs TRBV6-1 and TRBJ2-3, with D tentatively TRBD1 (5 bases). The V end was cut by 1 base, the J end by 11 bases, with 10 bases between. CDR1 and CDR2 (germline): MNHNS, SASEGT. There are 12 residues in the CDR3. The CDR3 region is CASSEEGWWQYF. The CDR3 DNA reads as TGTGCCAGCAGTGAAGAGGGGTGGTGGCAGTATTTT.

In regard to this clone: Germline and junction disagree at one end, which may indicate a read error. The chain is built from TRBV5-1 and TRBJ1-4; 8 bases agree with TRBD1. CDR3 length equals 13 residues. In germline, CDR1 is SGHRS, CDR2 YFSETQ. This CDR3 reads CASSLDREGKLFF. The CDR3 coding sequence is TGCGCCAGCAGTTTGGACAGGGAAGGAAAACTGTTTTTT.

The rearrangement uses TRBV12-5 and TRBJ2-5; 11 positions match TRBD2. V shed 5 bases, J shed 1 base, and the junction held 6 bases outside the gene matches. The CDR3 is made up of 16 amino acids. Germline assignment: CDR1 LGHNT and CDR2 FRNRAP. The CDR3 DNA reads as TGTGCTAGTGGTCCGGGGACTAGCGGCGGCCAAGAGACCCAGTACTTC. Translating gives CASGPGTSGGQETQYF. The whole variable domain, filled in from reference TRBV12-5 and TRBJ2-5, reads DARVTQTPRHKVTEMGQEVTMRCQPILGHNTVFWYRQTMMQGLELLAYFRNRAPLDDSGMPKDRFSAEMPDATLATLKIQPSEPRDSAVYFCASGPGTSGGQETQYFGPGTRLLVL.

CDR3: CASSPPNRTVYGYTF. The CDR3 DNA is TGTGCCAGCTCACCACCGAATAGGACAGTCTATGGCTACACCTTC. This sequence joins TRBV18 and TRBJ1-2; D may be TRBD1 (6 bases). V lost 0 bases to trimming and J lost 4 bases, with 12 bases between them. Per germline, CDR1 KGHSH and CDR2 LQKENI. The CDR3 contains 15 residues.

This chain joins TRBV28 and TRBJ2-2; 8 bases map to TRBD2. The V gene end was trimmed by 2 bases and the J gene end by 4 bases; junction bases not matched to a gene: 9. The germline CDR1 and CDR2 sequences are MDHEN and SYDVKM. There are 17 residues in the CDR3. This CDR3 reads CASSLQVGRAGTGELFF. In DNA form, the CDR3 reads TGTGCCAGCAGTTTACAGGTCGGGAGGGCCGGCACCGGGGAGCTGTTTTTT.

V and J are TRBV5-1 and TRBJ2-7; D unclear. Germline CDR1 reads SGHRS; CDR2 reads YFSETQ. Trimming removed 0 bases at V and 3 bases at J, with 7 bases between. The CDR3 is 13 amino acids. The CDR3 here is CASSLGGNYEQYF. The CDR3 nucleotides read TGCGCCAGCAGCTTGGGCGGCAACTACGAGCAGTACTTC.

The chain couples TRBV11-2 to TRBJ2-7; 7 nucleotides match TRBD1. This CDR3 contains 15 residues. With V trimmed by 5 bases and J by 6 bases, 13 bases remained unmatched. CDR1 is SGHAT and CDR2 is FQNNGV in the germline V gene. The CDR3 nucleotides read TGTGCCAGCAGCGCTCCGGGACAGTCTTTGGGCGAGCAGTACTTC. This sequence encodes CASSAPGQSLGEQYF.

The chain carries TRBV6-2 or TRBV6-3 and TRBJ1-5; D remains ambiguous. V shed 5 bases and J shed 0 bases, with 20 bases lying between them. In germline, CDR1 is MNHEY, CDR2 SVGEGT. The CDR3 length is 18 residues. The CDR3: CASSDLPDVDYSNQPQHF. CDR3 nucleotides: TGTGCCAGCAGTGATCTTCCCGACGTGGACTATAGCAATCAGCCCCAGCATTTT.

CDR3 coding DNA: TGTGCCAGCAGCGGAGGGACAGGGGGTAATTCACCCCTCCACTTT. Protein product: CASSGGTGGNSPLHF. The V gene is TRBV7-9, the J gene TRBJ1-6; 11 bases match TRBD1. The V gene's germline CDR1 is SEHNR and CDR2 FQNEAQ (reference sequence). J gave up 6 bases and V 5 bases, and 3 bases lay outside the gene matches. There are 15 residues in the CDR3.

In its sample, this clone was seen once. This chain uses TRBV5-3 with TRBJ1-2, with a weak D call TRBD1 (5 bases). TRBV5-3 is an ORF for which the function is uncertain. The CDR3 is made up of 18 amino acids. Deletions cut 2 bases from V and 4 bases from J, with 24 bases between. The CDR3 sequence: CARSFPVNRDSGGYGYTF. In nucleotides, the CDR3 is TGTGCCAGAAGCTTTCCCGTCAACCGGGACTCGGGGGGCTATGGCTACACCTTC.

This sequence joins TRBV5-1 and TRBJ1-2, with D perhaps matching TRBD1 (5 bases). V dropped 0 bases and J dropped 4 bases, with 13 bases sitting between them. The CDR3 is 15 amino acids. CDR1 SGHRS and CDR2 YFSETQ come from the germline V gene. The DNA of the CDR3 is TGCGCCAGCAGCTTGGGAGGGACTTCCGGCTATGGCTACACCTTC. Protein product: CASSLGGTSGYGYTF.

V is TRBV9 and J is TRBJ2-2, with D tentatively TRBD2 (6 bases). Germline V lookup: CDR1 SGDLS, CDR2 YYNGEE. V was trimmed by 1 base and J by 5 bases, leaving 9 bases between them. This CDR3 has 14 amino acids. The CDR3, as DNA: TGTGCCAGCAGCGTAATAAGCGGGACCGGGGAGCTGTTTTTT. Protein sequence: CASSVISGTGELFF.

This chain joins TRBV10-3 and TRBJ1-6; 9 positions agree with TRBD1. This CDR3 is 15 amino acids long. The V gene's germline CDR1 is ENHRY and CDR2 SYGVKD. Trimming cost V 6 bases and J 7 bases; bases outside gene matches: 7. CDR3: CAIRAGTGWNSPLHF. The CDR3 DNA follows: TGTGCCATCAGGGCCGGGACAGGGTGGAATTCACCCCTCCACTTT.

V and J are TRBV5-6 and TRBJ1-2; 7 nucleotides align to TRBD1. This CDR3 has 15 residues. Per germline, CDR1 SGHDT and CDR2 YYEEEE. The V segment lost 0 bases and the J segment 2 bases; nucleotides outside the gene matches: 4. CDR3 sequence reads: CASSLAGTANYGYTF. CDR3 DNA sequence: TGTGCCAGCAGCTTGGCCGGGACAGCCAACTATGGCTACACCTTC.

This rearrangement joins TRBV28 to TRBJ2-6; 7 nucleotides align to TRBD1. The CDR3 runs 13 residues. Germline lookup yields CDR1 MDHEN and CDR2 SYDVKM. V dropped 9 bases and J dropped 5; count of bases not matched to a gene: 4. This CDR3 is CARRGLWANVLTF. The CDR3 DNA reads TGTGCCAGGAGGGGGCTCTGGGCCAACGTCCTGACTTTC. The full variable domain, rest sourced from reference TRBV28 and TRBJ2-6, is DVKVTQSSRYLVKRTGEKVFLECVQDMDHENMFWYRQDPGLGLRLIYFSYDVKMKEKGDIPEGYSVSREKKERFSLILESASTNQTSMYLCARRGLWANVLTFGAGSRLTVL.

This clone appeared once. The chain uses TRBV7-8 and TRBJ2-6; 7 bases fit TRBD2. The CDR3 length is 17 residues. V dropped 7 bases and J dropped 0; count of bases not matched to a gene: 9. The germline gives CDR1 SGHVS, CDR2 FQNEAQ. The CDR3 DNA reads TGTGCCAGCAAGCTTACGGGACTAAACTCTGGGGCCAACGTCCTGACTTTC. This translates into CASKLTGLNSGANVLTF.